Below are 29 T cell receptor beta chains sequenced from a single sample in a study of T cell changes during pregnancy in multiple sclerosis (dated by TCRdb to between 2018 and 2021). Library preparation employed the immunoSEQ multiplex PCR assay. The table was pulled from immuneACCESS by TCRdb, which kept in-frame rearrangements only. Such tables lose some clones; where checked, under half of the loss comes from unresolved V genes, and the rest has no known cause. The sample table contains 40,000 to 55,000 clones; only one count was recorded for under 90% of them. The top ten clones comprise 1.4% to 1.5% of the sample. Specimen: peripheral blood, collected in the first trimester of pregnancy. These receptors were obtained from a female donor in good health, enrolled as a control in a pregnancy study.

This chain joins TRBV7-9 and TRBJ2-1; D call uncertain. V shed 4 bases and J shed 0 bases, with 13 bases lying between them. Germline V gene lookup returns CDR1 SEHNR and CDR2 FQNEAQ (reference sequence). This CDR3 is 16 amino acids long. CDR3 sequence (DNA): TGTGCCAGCAGCTCCACCGGCGGCCACTCCTACAATGAGCAGTTCTTC. It translates to CASSSTGGHSYNEQFF.

The V gene is TRBV4-2, the J gene TRBJ2-3, with TRBD2 matching 11 bases. The CDR3 is 20 residues long. Germline-derived CDR1 and CDR2 are LGHNA and YNFKEQ. The V gene end was trimmed by 0 bases and the J gene end by 2 bases; junction bases not matched to a gene: 13. The CDR3 coding sequence is TGTGCCAGCAGCCAAGATGCGGTTGGGGCTAGCGGGGGGTTCACAGATACGCAGTATTTT. Protein sequence: CASSQDAVGASGGFTDTQYF.

A note on this clone: The junction does not match germline at one end; this may be a read error. The chain employs TRBV28 and TRBJ1-5, with D unclear. Germline V CDR1 and CDR2: MDHEN, SYDVKM. The CDR3 contains 14 residues. Here the CDR3 reads CARSLYGFGQPQHF. In DNA form, the CDR3 reads TGTGCCCGCAGTTTATACGGGTTTGGTCAGCCCCAGCATTTT. The full variable domain, its missing parts supplied by reference TRBV28 and TRBJ1-5, is DVKVTQSSRYLVKRTGEKVFLECVQDMDHENMFWYRQDPGLGLRLIYFSYDVKMKEKGDIPEGYSVSREKKERFSLILESASTNQTSMYLCARSLYGFGQPQHFGDGTRLSIL.

The chain combines TRBV6-6 with TRBJ2-7; tentatively, D is TRBD1 (5 bases). V dropped 6 bases and J dropped 2 bases, with 5 bases sitting between them. CDR3 size: 11 residues. Germline lookup yields CDR1 MNHNY and CDR2 SVGAGI (reference sequence). The CDR3 sequence is CASRDTYEQYF. The CDR3 nucleotides read TGTGCCAGCAGGGACACCTACGAGCAGTACTTC.

J is TRBJ2-1 and V is TRBV19; 7 bases fit TRBD1. Germline CDR1 LNHDA, CDR2 SQIVND (reference sequence). V lost 11 bases, J lost 2 bases, and 6 bases stayed unmatched. This CDR3 spans 13 amino acids. CDR3 in DNA: TGTGCCTCGAACAGGGGCCCCTACAATGAGCAGTTCTTC. Protein product: CASNRGPYNEQFF.

The count of this clone is one. This rearrangement joins TRBV19 to TRBJ1-2; tentatively, D is TRBD1 (5 bases). Germline CDR1 and CDR2: LNHDA and SQIVND (reference sequence). The CDR3 covers 14 residues. Trimming left V 2 bases short and J 3 bases short, with 10 bases between. The CDR3 protein is CASSIRGRHYGYTF. The DNA of the CDR3 is TGTGCCAGTAGTATAAGGGGCAGGCACTATGGCTACACCTTC.

The chain uses TRBV28 and TRBJ2-7; TRBD2 matches 11 bases. This CDR3 contains 15 residues. The germline V gene encodes CDR1 MDHEN and CDR2 SYDVKM. With 4 bases clipped from V and 4 bases from J, the junction kept 6 bases outside the gene matches. This CDR3 is CASSSPGLAVYEQYF. CDR3 nucleotide sequence: TGTGCCAGCAGTTCCCCGGGACTAGCGGTTTACGAGCAGTACTTC.

The chain carries TRBV6-5 and TRBJ2-1; 7 bases are a match to TRBD2. V lost 10 bases to trimming and J lost 10 bases; unmatched junction nucleotides: 19. Looked up from germline, CDR1 is MNHEY and CDR2 is SVGAGI. This CDR3 has 15 amino acids. DNA for the CDR3: TGTGCCACAAGAATAGGAGCGGGGATCAAGTCGGAGCAGTTCTTC. Encoded protein: CATRIGAGIKSEQFF.

The V call is TRBV27, the J call TRBJ2-1; 10 bases are a match to TRBD2. V lost 10 bases and J lost 8; bases outside the gene matches: 11. CDR1 is MNHEY, CDR2 SMNVEV, per germline (reference sequence). The CDR3 covers 14 residues. CDR3 nucleotide sequence: TGTGCCACCAAAAGCGGGAGGGCCTCCTATGAGCAGTTCTTC. This encodes CATKSGRASYEQFF.

V and J are TRBV7-2 and TRBJ2-7; the match to TRBD1 covers 10 bases. Germline assignment: CDR1 SGHTA and CDR2 FQGNSA. The J segment lost 5 bases and the V segment lost 5 bases, leaving 6 bases of the junction unmatched. CDR3 length equals 14 residues. CDR3 sequence: CASSRQGAGDEQYF. CDR3 coding DNA: TGTGCCAGCAGCCGACAGGGGGCAGGGGACGAGCAGTACTTC.

V and J are TRBV19 and TRBJ2-3, with D uncertain. CDR1 LNHDA and CDR2 SQIVND come from the germline V gene (reference sequence). V lost 1 base and J 2 bases, leaving 7 bases between the germline ends. The CDR3 consists of 14 residues. This CDR3 is CASSIGLLTDTQYF. CDR3 in DNA: TGTGCCAGTAGTATAGGACTCCTCACAGATACGCAGTATTTT.

The chain recombines TRBV6-1 with TRBJ2-1, with D tentatively TRBD2 (6 bases). Trimming shortened V by 4 bases and J by 4 bases, and 8 bases separated the two germline ends. The CDR3 has 13 residues. CDR1 MNHNS and CDR2 SASEGT come from the germline V gene. CDR3 sequence: CASSVGLYNEQFF. DNA of the CDR3: TGTGCCAGCAGTGTCGGACTATACAATGAGCAGTTCTTC.

The chain links TRBV19 to TRBJ2-5, with 7 positions matching TRBD1. The CDR3 is 15 residues long. After removal of 4 bases from V and 1 base from J, the junction contained 6 bases not matched to a gene. Germline V gene data show CDR1 as LNHDA and CDR2 as SQIVND (reference sequence). The CDR3 DNA is TGTGCCAGTAGTACCCGGGACAGTCTCCAAGAGACCCAGTACTTC. Protein: CASSTRDSLQETQYF.

V usage is TRBV5-4 and J usage is TRBJ2-3, with 9 bases that match TRBD1. Germline V gives CDR1 SGHNT, CDR2 YYREEE (reference sequence). Trimming took 3 bases from V and 3 from J; bases not matched to a gene: 5. The CDR3 consists of 15 residues. CDR3 loop: CASSWRQGVTDTQYF. CDR3 nucleotide sequence: TGTGCCAGCAGCTGGAGACAGGGGGTGACAGATACGCAGTATTTT.

The chain has TRBV5-8 and TRBJ2-1; D may be TRBD2 (6 bases). Germline V lookup: CDR1 SGHTS, CDR2 YDEGEE. Trimming took 10 bases from V and 8 from J, leaving 16 bases between them. This CDR3 is built from 12 residues. CDR3 protein: CASTRRRDEQFF. The CDR3 DNA follows: TGTGCCTCGACTAGGCGGCGGGATGAGCAGTTCTTC. Together with reference TRBV5-8 and TRBJ2-1, the CDR3 gives the full variable domain: EAGVTQSPTHLIKTRGQQATLRCSPISGHTSVYWYQQALGLGLQFLLWYDEGEERNRGNFPPRFSGRQFPNYSSELNVNALELEDSALYLCASTRRRDEQFFGPGTRLTVL.

With regard to this clone: The sample has other DNA sequences that encode this CDR3 too. This chain links TRBV6-4 with TRBJ2-5; possible D gene TRBD2, 5 bases. Germline V gene lookup returns CDR1 MRHNA and CDR2 SNTAGT. The CDR3 runs 14 residues. V lost 0 bases to trimming and J lost 5 bases, with 10 bases between them. The chain's CDR3 is CASSDSAGSETQYF. As DNA, the CDR3 is TGTGCCAGCAGTGACTCGGCGGGCTCGGAGACCCAGTACTTC.

This chain uses TRBV7-3 with TRBJ1-1; D gene uncertain. The CDR3 has 16 amino acids. Germline V gives CDR1 SGHTA, CDR2 FQGTGA. The ends were cut back, 5 bases at V and 0 bases at J, with 16 bases in the middle. CDR3 DNA sequence: TGTGCCAGCAGCCACCAAGTCAGGCCCATGAACACTGAAGCTTTCTTT. Its translation is CASSHQVRPMNTEAFF.

This chain uses TRBV7-9 with TRBJ1-3, with a weak D call TRBD1 (5 bases). The germline CDR1 and CDR2 sequences are SEHNR and FQNEAQ (reference sequence). This CDR3 is 13 amino acids long. CDR3 in amino acids: CGAGRASGNTIYF. The CDR3 coding sequence is TGTGGGGCAGGGAGGGCCTCTGGAAACACCATATATTTT.

This clone was observed once. The CDR3 here is CASSLRQGFADTQYF. CDR3 DNA: TGTGCCAGCAGCTTACGGCAGGGTTTCGCAGATACGCAGTATTTT. The J gene is TRBJ2-3, the V gene TRBV7-3; D is possibly TRBD1 (5 bases). CDR3 size: 15 residues. Germline values: CDR1 SGHTA, CDR2 FQGTGA. V lost 2 bases and J 4 bases, leaving 13 bases between the germline ends.

The rearrangement links TRBV27 to TRBJ2-3; 7 bases line up with TRBD2. CDR1 is MNHEY and CDR2 is SMNVEV in the germline V gene (reference sequence). CDR3 length: 16 amino acids. V trimming: 3 bases; J trimming: 0 bases; junction bases outside the gene matches: 6. CDR3 nucleotide sequence: TGTGCCAGCAGTTTCGGTGTGGGGGGGAGCACAGATACGCAGTATTTT. It is translated as CASSFGVGGSTDTQYF.

The chain links TRBV5-6 to TRBJ2-3, with D perhaps matching TRBD1 (6 bases). Between the trimmed V and J ends, which lost 4 bases and 6 bases, there was a span of 24 bases. In germline, CDR1 is SGHDT, CDR2 YYEEEE. The CDR3 length is 17 residues. CDR3 coding DNA: TGTGCCAGCAGCCTCAACCGGGACACGTCGTTTCCGGATACGCAGTATTTT. Its translation: CASSLNRDTSFPDTQYF.

This chain joins TRBV9 and TRBJ1-4; unclear D gene. Trimming shortened V by 4 bases and J by 4 bases, and 17 bases separated the two germline ends. From germline, CDR1 is SGDLS and CDR2 YYNGEE. The CDR3 runs 16 residues. As DNA, the CDR3 is TGTGCCAGCAGCCCCTTGACCTACGAGGGTAATGAAAAACTGTTTTTT. Amino acids: CASSPLTYEGNEKLFF.

The chain is built from TRBV7-9 and TRBJ2-7, with unresolved D. The CDR3 consists of 13 residues. CDR1 SEHNR and CDR2 FQNEAQ come from the germline V gene (reference sequence). The ends were cut back, 5 bases at V and 4 bases at J, with 12 bases in the middle. CDR3 nucleotide sequence: TGTGCCAGCAGCCCCCCGACTGATTACGAGCAGTACTTC. This translates into CASSPPTDYEQYF.

The chain carries TRBV4-3 and TRBJ2-5; maybe TRBD2 (5 bases). Germline-derived CDR1 and CDR2 are LGHNA and YSLEER. The CDR3 extends over 19 amino acids. V lost 1 base and J lost 4, with 25 bases in between. CDR3 amino acids: CASSQGAGNINREGETQYF. The CDR3 nucleotides read TGCGCCAGCAGCCAAGGAGCCGGGAATATCAACCGTGAGGGAGAGACCCAGTACTTC.

The rearrangement links TRBV28 to TRBJ1-1, with TRBD1 matching over 9 bases. CDR3 length: 13 amino acids. Germline V gives CDR1 MDHEN, CDR2 SYDVKM. J was trimmed by 4 bases and V by 8 bases; bases with no gene match: 5. The CDR3 DNA is TGTGCCAGCGCACCGGGACAGGGCACTGAAGCTTTCTTT. It codes for CASAPGQGTEAFF.

This clone was detected only once. The chain joins TRBV18 to TRBJ1-2, with TRBD1 matching 7 bases. The ends lost 0 bases at V and 6 bases at J; junction bases unmatched: 4. There are 14 residues in the CDR3. CDR1 KGHSH and CDR2 LQKENI come from the germline V gene. The CDR3 nucleotides are TGTGCCAGCTCACCACCGACAGGGAGGAATGGCTACACCTTC. Protein product: CASSPPTGRNGYTF.

The chain is built from TRBV28 and TRBJ1-5; D unresolved. V lost 1 base and J 6 bases, leaving 10 bases between the germline ends. The CDR3 is 14 amino acids. Germline loops: CDR1 MDHEN, CDR2 SYDVKM. The CDR3 sequence: CASSLYGFGQPQHF. DNA for the CDR3: TGTGCCAGCAGTTTATACGGGTTTGGTCAGCCCCAGCATTTT.

Concerning this clone itself: The junction does not match germline at one end; this may be a read error. V and J are TRBV5-6 and TRBJ2-7, with TRBD2 identical over 8 bases. Germline V lookup: CDR1 SGHDT, CDR2 YYEEEE. This CDR3 spans 14 amino acids. The CDR3, as DNA: TGTGCCAGCAGCCACCTCGGACTAGCTTACGGGCAGTACTTC. Translating gives CASSHLGLAYGQYF.

The chain has TRBV7-2 and TRBJ1-2; 7 bases map to TRBD1. This CDR3 comprises 13 residues. Trimming took 5 bases from V and 8 from J; bases not matched to a gene: 8. Looked up from germline, CDR1 is SGHTA and CDR2 is FQGNSA. For the CDR3, the DNA is TGTGCCAGCAGCGGGGCAGGGGGACAGGGCTACACCTTC. Its translation is CASSGAGGQGYTF.